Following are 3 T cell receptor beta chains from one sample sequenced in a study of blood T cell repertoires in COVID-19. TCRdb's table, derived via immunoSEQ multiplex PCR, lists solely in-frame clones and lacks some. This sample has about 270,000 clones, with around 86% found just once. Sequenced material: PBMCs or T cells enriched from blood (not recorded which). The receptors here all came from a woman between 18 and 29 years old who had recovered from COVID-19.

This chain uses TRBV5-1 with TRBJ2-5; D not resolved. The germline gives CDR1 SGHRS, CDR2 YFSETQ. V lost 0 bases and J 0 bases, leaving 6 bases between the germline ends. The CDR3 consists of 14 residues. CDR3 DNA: TGCGCCAGCAGCTTGGCGCAGGACCAAGAGACCCAGTACTTC. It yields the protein CASSLAQDQETQYF.

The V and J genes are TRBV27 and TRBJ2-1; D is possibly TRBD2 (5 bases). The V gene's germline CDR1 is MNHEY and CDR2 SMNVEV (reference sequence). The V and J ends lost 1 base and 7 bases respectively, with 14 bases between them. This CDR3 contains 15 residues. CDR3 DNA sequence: TGTGCCAGCAGTTTATTGAGGGTTGTTTCGAATGAGCAGTTCTTC. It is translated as CASSLLRVVSNEQFF.

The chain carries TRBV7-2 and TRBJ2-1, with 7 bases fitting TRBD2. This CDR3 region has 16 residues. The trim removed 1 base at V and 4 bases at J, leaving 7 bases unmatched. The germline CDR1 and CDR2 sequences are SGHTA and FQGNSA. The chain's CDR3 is CASSLDSASGYNEQFF. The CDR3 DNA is TGTGCCAGCAGCTTAGATTCGGCTAGCGGATACAATGAGCAGTTCTTC.